This T cell receptor (beta chain) was documented in a study of blood T cell repertoires in COVID-19. As for the study in general: Italy, Spain and the United States were the sources of the convalescent and acute COVID-19 samples. In each case, the material was cDNA or gDNA derived from T cells, B-cell-depleted T cells, or PBMCs.

Clones were read by immunoSEQ multiplex PCR, and TCRdb kept only the in-frame ones, dropping some. The table records roughly 36,000 clones, around 85% of them present only once. In germline, CDR1 is SGHDT, CDR2 YYEEEE. The CDR3 is 14 amino acids. Deletions cut 0 bases from V and 7 bases from J, with 10 bases between. J is TRBJ2-2 and V is TRBV5-6; D gene unclear. The source of this sequence is a man aged 55 to 70 with active COVID-19. Material for sequencing was peripheral blood. CDR3 region: CASSLDRSSGELFF. The DNA of the CDR3 is TGTGCCAGCAGCTTGGATCGATCTAGCGGGGAGCTGTTTTTT.